This T cell receptor beta chain was identified during a study of shared clonotypes between healthy human individuals (dated by TCRdb to 2018 to 2020). Regarding the study in general: Two women and a few men aged 18 to 49 years were included in the cohort. Between about 0.85 and 10 billion PBMCs per donor were obtained by leukapheresis. To estimate repertoire size and how much clonotypes are shared between individuals, the study performed deep sequencing of blood TCR repertoires from five healthy adults. For each donor, three plates each were used for CD4 naive and CD4 memory, two plates were used for CD8 naive, and one plate was used for CD8 memory. To increase sequencing depth and limit assay-specific biases, different laboratories used diverse techniques to prepare libraries and sequence TCR repertoires. What the authors observed across the whole study: Estimated clonotype richness was generally larger for naive than for memory subsets. Sharing across a handful of donors was observed for about 5% of naive CD4, under 4% of naive CD8, 2% to 2.5% of memory CD4, and about 0.39% of memory CD8 clonotypes. Higher generation probabilities were observed for clonotypes shared by all four sorted-subset donors than for non-shared clonotypes. Based on pairwise subsampling, the degree of clonotype sharing among donors was expected to be affected by sequencing depth. Sampling was limited to blood, and TCR repertoires in tissue likely differ from TCR repertoires in blood. Because the study included a small number of donors, the genetic and exposure-history diversity represented was limited. Even with the large sequencing depth, rarefaction of the sorted-subset datasets indicated that sequencing was incomplete.

As concerns this clone: Its specific antigen is unknown. Base quality data are lacking; no much larger clone is found one base away.

TCR CDR3 regions were amplified from genomic DNA by multiplex PCR using the deep immunoSEQ assay. Genomic DNA extracted from each cell subset was distributed evenly over all wells of several immunoSEQ 96-well plates, and each plate served as one replicate. For sorted subsets, about 210 ng of genomic DNA, equivalent to around 31,000 T cell genomes, went into each replicate PCR. Purified libraries were quantified with a Qubit 3.0 fluorometer, sized on a Bioanalyzer 2100, and re-quantified with the KAPA Library Quantification kit. Every immunoSEQ 96-well plate was sequenced on a separate single-read 150-cycle Illumina NextSeq 550 flow cell. The paper's processing steps were these. Because only junctional sequences without quality scores were contained in the immunoSEQ output, filtering matching that applied to full-length reads could not be performed. To assign V/J genes and CDR3, sequences were annotated using PyIR, a Python wrapper for IgBLAST v1.9, with IMGT germline references. Reads were filtered out if the reads had weak V/J assignments (E-value above 1e-6), no CDR3, stop codons, out-of-frame junctions, or ambiguous translated residues. V3J clonotypes were defined as sequences sharing the same inferred V gene, J gene, and CDR3 amino acid sequence. Percentage overlap between repertoires was calculated by dividing the number of shared unique clonotypes by the size of the smaller repertoire. Three approaches were used to assess repertoire richness: RTK rarefaction, the Chao1 estimator, and Recon v2.1 estimates of unobserved clonotypes. Generation probabilities for all TCRbeta clonotypes obtained by the gDNA method from a handful of donors were computed using OLGA. The source is immuneACCESS, and TCRdb retained only in-frame sequences with V and J called. Part of the clones is not carried over; for the studies checked, unresolved V genes explain less than half of this, and the remainder is unexplained. That table supplies the V and J calls and clone size; D and trimming were determined from the DNA. The sample table records about 2.1 million clones; 80% to 95% of these occur just once. The ten largest clones capture under 2% of the sample.

CD8 naive samples consisted of CD45RO-negative cells that were positively selected for CCR7, yielding a CD45RA+CCR7+ population without TemRA cells. The donors were healthy, HIV-negative adults who had no recently reported acute infections or vaccinations. All donors were Caucasian adults living in Nashville, Tennessee, USA. Blood was collected by leukapheresis, and PBMCs were isolated by Ficoll-Histopaque density gradient centrifugation and then cryopreserved in liquid nitrogen vapor phase. Purity and quantity of every magnetically sorted T cell population were checked by analytical flow cytometry. Genomic DNA was isolated from each sorted fraction and quantified by UV absorbance on a Nanodrop 2000c. For this chain, trimming is 3 bases at the V end and 6 bases at the J end, and the number of junction bases without a gene match is 8. Per the germline V gene, MGHRA is the CDR1 and YSYEKL is the CDR2. Its CDR3 holds 15 amino acids, cysteine through phenylalanine. The read is trimmed to its CDR3 DNA, 45 bases read in frame from base 1.

Source material: naive CD8+ T cells from PBMCs. The sample's cell subset or site label, decoded: CD45RA+CCR7+. This clonotype was obtained from a man younger than 35 in good health. Some clones in this sample may be carry-over from other donors' samples. The chain employs TRBV4-1 and TRBJ1-5, with 7 junctional bases fitting TRBD1. The CDR3 reads CASSQAGDRVQPQHF. The DNA sequence is TGCGCCAGCAGCCAGGCCGGTGACAGGGTTCAGCCCCAGCATTTT.